This TCR beta chain was retrieved from a study of human T cells and chemical hapten exposure. Background on the study: In the sensitization step, 2% DPC was placed on 2 cm by 2 cm of upper inner arm skin. The study, taken as a whole, reports: The immune response of these alopecia patients might not match healthy individuals'. TCRs exceeding 1 in 1000 frequency stayed unchanged with DPC sensitization.

Regarding this clonotype: Its antigen is currently unknown.

Time point denoted: pre-sensitization, week 0. Treatment given: therapeutic diphenylcyclopropenone sensitization with weekly scalp DPC. Unfractionated whole blood was the source of the extracted total RNA. TCRdb re-called the RACE reads with MiXCR, one entry per CDR3 protein. The sample comprises 200,000 to 300,000 distinct CDR3 sequences, 7.5% to 9% of which are singletons, and less than 3% rests with the top ten. Here the sequenced sample was whole blood, taken in connection with sensitization to the hapten diphenylcyclopropenone (DPC). The receptor was derived from a woman aged 40 to 50 with alopecia areata. Some clones in this sample may be carry-over from other donors' samples.

CDR3 DNA: TGTGCCAGCTCACTCGAACAGGGCCCTCAAGGGGAGCAGTACTTC. It specifies CASSLEQGPQGEQYF. This chain joins TRBV18 and TRBJ2-7; D is possibly TRBD1 (6 bases). V lost 4 bases, J lost 7 bases, and 20 bases lay in between. This CDR3 is built from 15 residues. Per germline, CDR1 KGHSH and CDR2 LQKENI.